Listed below are T cell receptor beta chains from one sample, sequenced in a study of shared clonotypes between healthy human individuals. The data were produced by immunoSEQ multiplex PCR, yet TCRdb's version contains in-frame clones alone and is incomplete. The sample comprises some 1.5 million clones, approximately 96% of which are singletons, and roughly 1.2% rests with the top ten. The sequencing sample was made of naive CD4+ T cells sorted from blood. The receptors derive from a man aged 25-45 years in good health. The CDR3 runs from the conserved cysteine through the conserved F or W. The D gene is left open where the match is weak. Size tells how often a clone was seen (once, few, many) or the class of an expanded clone, and some rows leave it out.

D gene: -; J gene: TRBJ1-2; V gene: TRBV7-9; clone size: -; CDR3 protein: CASSLGQSYPFNYGYTF; CDR3 DNA: TGTGCCAGCAGCTTAGGGCAGTCCTACCCTTTTAACTATGGCTACACCTTC
D gene: -; J gene: TRBJ2-5; V gene: TRBV11-3; clone size: -; CDR3 protein: CASSLDRTVETQYF; CDR3 DNA: TGTGCCAGCAGCTTAGATCGCACCGTTGAGACCCAGTACTTC
D gene: -; J gene: TRBJ2-1; V gene: TRBV6-6; clone size: -; CDR3 protein: CASSRLEDNEQFF; CDR3 DNA: TGTGCCAGCAGTCGTCTCGAGGACAATGAGCAGTTCTTC
D gene: -; J gene: TRBJ2-1; V gene: TRBV11-3; clone size: -; CDR3 protein: CASSPGRTDEQFF; CDR3 DNA: TGTGCCAGCAGCCCAGGGCGCACCGATGAGCAGTTCTTC
D gene: TRBD1; J gene: TRBJ1-2; V gene: TRBV5-8; clone size: -; CDR3 protein: CASSLGTGSAVYGYTF; CDR3 DNA: TGTGCCAGCAGCTTGGGGACAGGCTCGGCCGTTTATGGCTACACCTTC
D gene: -; J gene: TRBJ2-2; V gene: TRBV2; clone size: -; CDR3 protein: CASSGVGGDTGELFF; CDR3 DNA: TGTGCCAGCAGTGGGGTCGGCGGGGATACCGGGGAGCTGTTTTTT
D gene: TRBD1; J gene: TRBJ2-1; V gene: TRBV6-1; clone size: -; CDR3 protein: CASSGQGYYNEQFF; CDR3 DNA: TGTGCCAGCAGTGGACAGGGCTACTACAATGAGCAGTTCTTC
D gene: TRBD2; J gene: TRBJ2-5; V gene: TRBV28; clone size: once; CDR3 protein: CASSLAGVSHETQYF; CDR3 DNA: TGTGCCAGCAGTCTAGCGGGCGTTAGCCACGAGACCCAGTACTTC
D gene: -; J gene: TRBJ2-1; V gene: TRBV9; clone size: -; CDR3 protein: CASSTGTPTYNEQFF; CDR3 DNA: TGTGCCAGCAGCACTGGGACACCAACCTACAATGAGCAGTTCTTC
D gene: -; J gene: TRBJ2-1; V gene: TRBV7-8; clone size: -; CDR3 protein: CASSFPSEAVPSYNEQFF; CDR3 DNA: TGTGCCAGCAGCTTCCCAAGTGAAGCGGTACCCTCCTACAATGAGCAGTTCTTC
D gene: -; J gene: TRBJ2-1; V gene: TRBV29-1; clone size: -; CDR3 protein: CSVEDKKHSYNEQFF; CDR3 DNA: TGCAGCGTTGAAGATAAGAAGCACTCCTACAATGAGCAGTTCTTC
D gene: TRBD1; J gene: TRBJ1-2; V gene: TRBV7-9; clone size: -; CDR3 protein: CASSTRTGWAGGYTF; CDR3 DNA: TGTGCCAGCAGCACCCGGACAGGGTGGGCGGGAGGCTACACCTTC
D gene: -; J gene: TRBJ2-7; V gene: TRBV7-9; clone size: once; CDR3 protein: CASTSPGTESYEQYF; CDR3 DNA: TGTGCCAGCACCTCGCCCGGGACCGAGTCCTACGAGCAGTACTTC
D gene: -; J gene: TRBJ2-1; V gene: TRBV28; clone size: -; CDR3 protein: CASSTEDRPYNEQFF; CDR3 DNA: TGTGCCAGCAGTACCGAGGACCGGCCCTACAATGAGCAGTTCTTC
D gene: TRBD1; J gene: TRBJ2-1; V gene: TRBV11-2; clone size: once; CDR3 protein: CASSLVSGQNLQFF; CDR3 DNA: TGTGCCAGCAGCTTAGTATCGGGACAGAATTTGCAGTTCTTC
D gene: -; J gene: TRBJ1-2; V gene: TRBV29-1; clone size: -; CDR3 protein: CSVYGRGLYGYTF; CDR3 DNA: TGCAGCGTTTACGGGAGAGGGCTCTATGGCTACACCTTC
D gene: TRBD2; J gene: TRBJ2-3; V gene: TRBV18; clone size: -; CDR3 protein: CASSPRPGGEGDTQYF; CDR3 DNA: TGTGCCAGCTCACCACGACCGGGAGGGGAAGGGGATACGCAGTATTTT
D gene: -; J gene: TRBJ1-2; V gene: TRBV7-2; clone size: -; CDR3 protein: CASHRASYYGYTF; CDR3 DNA: TGTGCCAGCCACAGGGCTAGTTACTATGGCTACACCTTC